This T cell receptor (beta chain) came from a study of regulatory T cells in long-lasting Graves disease. Study results and caveats: Repertoires from persistent disease leaned toward TRBV28, TRBJ1-2 and TRBJ2-5.

For TCR beta, libraries came from iRepertoire HTBI primers and Arm-PCR of CDR3 regions. TCRdb reprocessed the multiplex PCR reads with MiXCR, giving one entry per CDR3 protein. The data contain more than 400,000 distinct CDR3 sequences, roughly 17% of them singletons. Germline loops: CDR1 SGHTA, CDR2 FQGTGA. CDR3 length: 14 amino acids. Trimming removed 3 bases at V and 10 bases at J, with 16 bases between. Time point in this sample: newly diagnosed GD, antithyroid drugs for less than 3 months. PBMC RNA served as the TCR library source. In regard to this clonotype: The antigen remains unidentified.

In addition, the sample was reused for a study of T cells in Graves' hyperthyroidism and ophthalmopathy. That work adds: Blood shared most expanded thyroid clonotypes above 0.001.

The rearrangement joins TRBV7-3 to TRBJ2-1; TRBD2 is a possible D gene (6 bases). This clonotype originated in a man in his forties with Graves disease. This material consisted of peripheral blood mononuclear cells (PBMCs), taken at new diagnosis, from a patient treated with antithyroid drugs. CDR3 sequence (DNA): TGTGCCAGCAGCTTGGTGGTTGGCGGGGAAGAGCAGTTCTTC. Translation: CASSLVVGGEEQFF.